This T cell receptor beta chain was captured by sequencing in a study of shared clonotypes between healthy human individuals. J lost 5 bases, V lost 1 base, and 3 bases had no gene match. This CDR3 has 14 residues. Germline CDR1 is SGHTA and CDR2 is FQGNSA. The data were produced by immunoSEQ multiplex PCR, yet TCRdb's version contains in-frame clones alone and is incomplete. The repertoire includes about half a million clones, roughly 78% of them detected once, and approximately 12% sits in the top ten. Sequencing was performed on PBMCs. This sequence originates from a middle-aged woman in good health. Some clones in this sample may be carry-over from other donors' samples. The chain combines TRBV7-2 with TRBJ2-3; 7 bases are shared with TRBD2. The CDR3 nucleotides read TGTGCCAGCAGCTTAGGGGGGGGGTTAGATACGCAGTATTTT. As protein: CASSLGGGLDTQYF.